This paragraph reports one TCR beta chain. Its antigen is currently unknown. The data stem from a study of cytomegalovirus exposure and HLA in healthy donors. Study-level information: Around 78 million unique TCR sequences came from HLA-typed donors in an early release.

Study findings and constraints: Several of the most significant clusters were apparently associated with common viral pathogens in a later analysis. Cytomegalovirus-associated status was assigned to about 150 TCR beta chains. Judged likely to be a sequencing artifact was a cluster of highly shared sequence variants.

PCR was performed using 60 Vbeta and 13 Jbeta primers. Sequencing was performed with immunoSEQ multiplex PCR; in TCRdb, only in-frame clones are kept and a portion is missing. The data contain 140,000 or so clones, around 90% of them singletons. The clonotype comes from a woman in her thirties or forties in good health and CMV-seronegative. Sequences were obtained from PBMCs.

The CDR3 coding sequence is TGCAGCGTTGAGGTTAGAGAAGAGACCCAGTACTTC. This gives the protein CSVEVREETQYF. The gene calls are TRBV29-1 and TRBJ2-5; D ambiguous. The CDR3 has 12 residues. V dropped 3 bases and J dropped 3 bases, with 8 bases sitting between them. CDR1 is SQVTM and CDR2 is ANQGSEA in the germline V gene.